A single sample gave rise to the 5 T cell receptor beta chains below, sequenced in a study of blood T cell repertoires in COVID-19. Repertoires were generated with immunoSEQ multiplex PCR, while TCRdb's copy carries only in-frame clones and drops some. The table records 200,000 to 300,000 clones, around nine tenths of them present only once. The specimen was PBMCs or T cells enriched from blood (not recorded which). The receptors stem from a woman aged 18-29 years who had recovered from COVID-19.

This clone was counted between two and nine times. The rearrangement joins TRBV19 to TRBJ2-7, with TRBD2 matching 7 bases. Per germline, CDR1 LNHDA and CDR2 SQIVND (reference sequence). CDR3 size: 14 residues. V gave up 3 bases and J gave up 1 base; unmatched junction bases: 3. The CDR3 sequence is CASSISAGSYEQYF. DNA for the CDR3: TGTGCCAGTAGTATCTCAGCGGGGTCCTACGAGCAGTACTTC.

The V gene is TRBV13, the J gene TRBJ2-7; a weak D match, TRBD1 (5 bases). CDR3 length: 15 residues. V lost 5 bases and J 1 base, leaving 15 bases between the germline ends. CDR1 is PRHDT, CDR2 FYEKMQ, per germline (reference sequence). CDR3 residues: CASSQGSGPSYEQYF. The CDR3, as DNA: TGTGCCAGCAGCCAGGGATCAGGGCCATCCTACGAGCAGTACTTC.

This chain links TRBV4-2 with TRBJ2-1; 8 bases line up with TRBD2. V trimming: 0 bases; J trimming: 0 bases; junction bases outside the gene matches: 4. The CDR3 spans 17 residues. Per germline, CDR1 LGHNA and CDR2 YNFKEQ. CDR3 sequence (DNA): TGTGCCAGCAGCCAAGACGGGACTAGGAGCTCCTACAATGAGCAGTTCTTC. This codes for CASSQDGTRSSYNEQFF.

The chain is built from TRBV6-1 and TRBJ1-5; TRBD1 aligns across 10 bases. The CDR3 loop spans 16 amino acids. The J segment lost 3 bases and the V segment lost 4 bases, leaving 6 bases of the junction unmatched. Germline V CDR1 and CDR2: MNHNS, SASEGT. CDR3 in DNA: TGTGCCAGCAGTGGCCGGACAGGGGGTTCCAATCAGCCCCAGCATTTT. Its protein product is CASSGRTGGSNQPQHF.

The rearrangement joins TRBV11-3 to TRBJ2-1; the match to TRBD1 covers 7 bases. CDR1 is SGHNT and CDR2 is YENEEA in the germline V gene. V was clipped by 2 bases and J by 5 bases; unmatched bases: 3. The CDR3 is 14 residues long. The CDR3 here is CASSLRTGNNEQFF. CDR3 in DNA: TGTGCCAGCAGCTTACGGACAGGAAACAATGAGCAGTTCTTC. Full variable domain (outside the CDR3, taken from reference TRBV11-3 and TRBJ2-1): EAGVVQSPRYKIIEKKQPVAFWCNPISGHNTLYWYLQNLGQGPELLIRYENEEAVDDSQLPKDRFSAERLKGVDSTLKIQPAELGDSAVYLCASSLRTGNNEQFFGPGTRLTVL.